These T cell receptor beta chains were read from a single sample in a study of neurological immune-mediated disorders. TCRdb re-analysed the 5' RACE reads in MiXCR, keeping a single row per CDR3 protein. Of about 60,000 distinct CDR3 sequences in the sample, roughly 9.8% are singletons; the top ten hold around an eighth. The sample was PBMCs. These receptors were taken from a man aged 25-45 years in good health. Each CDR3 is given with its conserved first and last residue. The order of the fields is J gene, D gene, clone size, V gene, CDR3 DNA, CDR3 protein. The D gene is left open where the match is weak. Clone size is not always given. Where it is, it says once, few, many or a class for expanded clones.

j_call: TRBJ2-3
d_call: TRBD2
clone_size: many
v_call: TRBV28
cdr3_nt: TGTGCCAGCAGTCTTAGACTAGCGGGCACAGATACGCAGTATTTT
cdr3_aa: CASSLRLAGTDTQYF

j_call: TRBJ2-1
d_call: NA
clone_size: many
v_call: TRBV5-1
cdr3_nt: TGCGCCAGCAGCTTAGAAAACGAGTACAATGAGCAGTTCTTC
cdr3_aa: CASSLENEYNEQFF

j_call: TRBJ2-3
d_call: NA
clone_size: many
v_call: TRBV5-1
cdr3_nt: TGCGCCAGCAGCTTGGGAGGGCTTCAGACAGATACGCAGTATTTT
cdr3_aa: CASSLGGLQTDTQYF

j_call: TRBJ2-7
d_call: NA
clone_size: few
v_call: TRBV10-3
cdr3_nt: TGTGCCATCAGTGGTTCCATACAGAGCGACGAGCAGTACTTC
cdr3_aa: CAISGSIQSDEQYF

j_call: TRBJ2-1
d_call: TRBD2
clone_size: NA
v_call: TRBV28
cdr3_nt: TGTGCCAGCAGTCCTCCCTGGAGCGGGAGCTCCTACAATGAGCAGTTCTTC
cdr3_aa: CASSPPWSGSSYNEQFF

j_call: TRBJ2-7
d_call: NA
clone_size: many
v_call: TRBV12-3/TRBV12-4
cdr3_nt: TGTGCCAGCAGTTCAGGGCCCTCCTACGAGCAGTACTTC
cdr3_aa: CASSSGPSYEQYF

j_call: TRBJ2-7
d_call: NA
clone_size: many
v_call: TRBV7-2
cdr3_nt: TGTGCCAGCGGACTAATGCCGGCACCTTACGAGCAGTACTTC
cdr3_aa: CASGLMPAPYEQYF

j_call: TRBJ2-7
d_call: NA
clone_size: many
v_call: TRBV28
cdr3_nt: TGTGCCAGCAGCCCGGACCCCGACGCTGCCTACGAGCAGTACTTC
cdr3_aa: CASSPDPDAAYEQYF

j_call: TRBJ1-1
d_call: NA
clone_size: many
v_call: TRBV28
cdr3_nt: TGTGCCAGCAACACTCCCTCATTAAACCTGAACACTGAAGCTTTCTTT
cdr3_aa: CASNTPSLNLNTEAFF

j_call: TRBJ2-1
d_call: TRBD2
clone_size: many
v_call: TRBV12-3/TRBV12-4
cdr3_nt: TGTGCCAGCAGGGGTAGCGGGACAGAGCAGTTCTTC
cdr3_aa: CASRGSGTEQFF

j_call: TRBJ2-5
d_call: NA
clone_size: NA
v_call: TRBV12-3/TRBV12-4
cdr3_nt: TGTGTCAGCTCAGACAGCGGAGAGACCCAGTACTTC
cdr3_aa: CVSSDSGETQYF

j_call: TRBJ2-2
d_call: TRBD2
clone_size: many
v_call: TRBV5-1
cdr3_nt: TGCGCCAGCAGCTTACTAGCGGAAATCGGGGAGCTGTTTTTT
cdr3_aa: CASSLLAEIGELFF

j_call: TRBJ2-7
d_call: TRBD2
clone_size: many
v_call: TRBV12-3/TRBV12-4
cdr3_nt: TGTGCCAGCAGTCAACCCAGCGGGAGAAACGAGCAGTACTTC
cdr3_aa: CASSQPSGRNEQYF

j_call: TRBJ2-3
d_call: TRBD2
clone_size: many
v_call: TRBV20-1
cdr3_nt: TGCAGTGCTAGAGGCAGGTCTCTAGCGGGAGGGTTTACAGATACGCAGTATTTT
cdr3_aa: CSARGRSLAGGFTDTQYF

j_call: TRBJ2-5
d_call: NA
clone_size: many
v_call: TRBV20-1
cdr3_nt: TGCAGTGCTGGCGGTCCTTCCTTCCCGCTGTACTTC
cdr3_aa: CSAGGPSFPLYF

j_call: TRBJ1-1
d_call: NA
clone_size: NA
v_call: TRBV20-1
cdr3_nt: TGCAGTGCTAGGCCATGGGAGGGCGCGCGGACTGAAGCTTTCTTT
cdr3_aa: CSARPWEGARTEAFF

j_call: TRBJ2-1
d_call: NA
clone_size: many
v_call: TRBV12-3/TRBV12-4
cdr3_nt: TGTGCCAGCAGTTTAGTTGGCCTACTGAGTGCCGCCTTC
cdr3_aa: CASSLVGLLSAAF

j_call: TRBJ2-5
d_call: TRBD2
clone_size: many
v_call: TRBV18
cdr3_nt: TGTGCCAGCTCACCTCTAGCGGGAGTCAGCGAGACCCAGTACTTC
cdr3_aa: CASSPLAGVSETQYF

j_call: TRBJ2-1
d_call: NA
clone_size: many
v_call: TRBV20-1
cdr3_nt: TGCAGTGCTAGAGGACCGGGGGACTCCTACAATGAGCAGTTCTTC
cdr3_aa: CSARGPGDSYNEQFF

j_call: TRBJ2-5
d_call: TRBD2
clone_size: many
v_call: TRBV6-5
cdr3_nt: TGTGCCAGCAGCACCGGGACTAGCCGTGAGACCCAGTACTTC
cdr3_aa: CASSTGTSRETQYF

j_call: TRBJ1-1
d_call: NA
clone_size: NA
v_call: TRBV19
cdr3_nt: TGTGCCAGTAGTATGACCAGGGCCGGCACTGAAGCTTTCTTT
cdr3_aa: CASSMTRAGTEAFF

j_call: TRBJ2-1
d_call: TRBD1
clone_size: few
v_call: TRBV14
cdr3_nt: TGTGCCAGCAGCCCCCGGGACAGGCCCTACAATGAGCAGTTCTTC
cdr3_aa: CASSPRDRPYNEQFF

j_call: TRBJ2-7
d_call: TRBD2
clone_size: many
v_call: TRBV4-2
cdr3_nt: TGTGCCAGCAGCCGAGCGGGAGCGGGGTACGAGCAGTACTTC
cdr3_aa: CASSRAGAGYEQYF

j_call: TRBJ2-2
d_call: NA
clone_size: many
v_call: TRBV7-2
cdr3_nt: TGTGCCAGCCCAAAGGACCCGAACACCGGGGAGCTGTTTTTT
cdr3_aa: CASPKDPNTGELFF

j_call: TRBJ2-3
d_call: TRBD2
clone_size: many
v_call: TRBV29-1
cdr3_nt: TGCAGCGGGACCATTAGCGGGAGCGGGGCGCAGTATTTT
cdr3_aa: CSGTISGSGAQYF

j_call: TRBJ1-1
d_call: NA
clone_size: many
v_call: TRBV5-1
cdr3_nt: TGCGCCAGCAGCTTGGCCGGCCCCAGAGGGAACACTGAAGCTTTCTTT
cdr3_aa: CASSLAGPRGNTEAFF

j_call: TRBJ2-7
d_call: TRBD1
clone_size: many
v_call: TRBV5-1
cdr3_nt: TGCGCCAGCAGCAATCGACAGGGATCCTACGAGCAGTACTTC
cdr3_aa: CASSNRQGSYEQYF

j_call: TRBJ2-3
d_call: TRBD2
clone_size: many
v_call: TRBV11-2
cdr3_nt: TGTGCCAGCAGCTTCCGACTAGCGGTTAGCACAGATACGCAGTATTTT
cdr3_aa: CASSFRLAVSTDTQYF